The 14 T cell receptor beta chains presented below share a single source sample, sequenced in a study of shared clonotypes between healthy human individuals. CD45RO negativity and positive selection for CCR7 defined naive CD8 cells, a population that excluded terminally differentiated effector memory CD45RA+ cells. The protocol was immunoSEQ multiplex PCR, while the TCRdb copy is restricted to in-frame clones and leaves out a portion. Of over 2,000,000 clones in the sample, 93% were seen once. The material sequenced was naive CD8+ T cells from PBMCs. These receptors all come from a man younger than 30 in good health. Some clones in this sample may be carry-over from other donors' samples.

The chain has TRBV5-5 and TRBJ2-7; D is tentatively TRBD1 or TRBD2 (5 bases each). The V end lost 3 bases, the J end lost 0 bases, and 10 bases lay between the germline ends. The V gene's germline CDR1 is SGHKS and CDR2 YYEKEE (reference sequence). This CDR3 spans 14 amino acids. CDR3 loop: CASSWAGSSYEQYF. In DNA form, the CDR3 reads TGTGCCAGCAGCTGGGCAGGGAGCTCCTACGAGCAGTACTTC.

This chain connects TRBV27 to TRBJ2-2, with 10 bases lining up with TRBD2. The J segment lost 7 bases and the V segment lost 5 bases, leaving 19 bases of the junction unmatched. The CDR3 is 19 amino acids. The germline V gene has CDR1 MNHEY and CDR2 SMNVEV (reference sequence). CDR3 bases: TGTGCCAGCAGTCTACAATCGACTAGCGGGCTAACCTCCGGCGGGGAGCTGTTTTTT. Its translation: CASSLQSTSGLTSGGELFF.

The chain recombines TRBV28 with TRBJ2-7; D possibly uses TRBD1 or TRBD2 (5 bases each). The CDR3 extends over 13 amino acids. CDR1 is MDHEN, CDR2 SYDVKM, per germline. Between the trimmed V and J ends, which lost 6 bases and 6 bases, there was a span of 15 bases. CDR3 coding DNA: TGTGCCAGCAGCAGGGTCGGGGCACGCGAGCAGTACTTC. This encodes CASSRVGAREQYF.

This CDR3 is CASSIGGSYQPQHF. In DNA form, the CDR3 reads TGTGCCAGTAGTATCGGGGGTTCCTATCAGCCCCAGCATTTT. This chain connects TRBV19 to TRBJ1-5, with D perhaps matching TRBD1 (5 bases). The CDR3 sequence is 14 residues long. With 3 bases removed from V and 5 bases from J, the gap between germline ends came to 11 bases. Germline CDR1 LNHDA, CDR2 SQIVND (reference sequence).

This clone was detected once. The CDR3 DNA is TGCGCCAGCAGCCAACTGCTAGCGCCCGACTACTACGAGCAGTACTTC. Its protein is CASSQLLAPDYYEQYF. This sequence joins TRBV4-1 and TRBJ2-7; D is perhaps TRBD2 (6 bases). The CDR3 contains 16 residues. Trimming took off 2 bases at V and 3 bases at J, with 17 bases between the two ends. Per germline, CDR1 MGHRA and CDR2 YSYEKL.

The CDR3 loop is CASSLKASYEQYF. CDR3 bases: TGTGCCAGCAGCTTGAAGGCCTCCTACGAGCAGTACTTC. This chain uses TRBV7-3 with TRBJ2-7; D remains unclear. CDR1 is SGHTA, CDR2 FQGTGA, per germline. This CDR3 spans 13 amino acids. Trimming left V 3 bases short and J 0 bases short, with 6 bases between.

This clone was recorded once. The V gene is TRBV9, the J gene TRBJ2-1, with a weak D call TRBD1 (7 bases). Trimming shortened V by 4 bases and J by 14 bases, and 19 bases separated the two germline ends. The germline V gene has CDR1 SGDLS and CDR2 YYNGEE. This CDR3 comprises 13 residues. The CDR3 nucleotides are TGTGCCAGCAGCCCAACCCAGGGGGGCGAGGAGTTCTTC. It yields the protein CASSPTQGGEEFF. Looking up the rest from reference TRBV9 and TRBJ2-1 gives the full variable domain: DSGVTQTPKHLITATGQRVTLRCSPRSGDLSVYWYQQSLDQGLQFLIQYYNGEERAKGNILERFSAQQFPDLHSELNLSSLELGDSALYFCASSPTQGGEEFFGPGTRLTVL.

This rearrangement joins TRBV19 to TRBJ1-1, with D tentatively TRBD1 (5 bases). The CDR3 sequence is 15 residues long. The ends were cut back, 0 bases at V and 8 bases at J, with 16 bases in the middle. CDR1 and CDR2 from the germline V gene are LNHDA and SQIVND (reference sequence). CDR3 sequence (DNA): TGTGCCAGTAGTATAGATCGGGACGGACGGTTAGAAGCTTTCTTT. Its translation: CASSIDRDGRLEAFF.

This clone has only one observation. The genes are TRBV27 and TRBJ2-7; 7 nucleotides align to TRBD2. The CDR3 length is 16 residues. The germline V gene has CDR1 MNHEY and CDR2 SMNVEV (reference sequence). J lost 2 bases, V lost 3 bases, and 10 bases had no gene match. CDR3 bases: TGTGCCAGCAGTTTGTCTAGCGGTTTCCCTCCCTACGAGCAGTACTTC. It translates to CASSLSSGFPPYEQYF.

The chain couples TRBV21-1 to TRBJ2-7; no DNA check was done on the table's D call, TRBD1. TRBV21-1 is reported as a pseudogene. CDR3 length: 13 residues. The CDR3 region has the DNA TGTGCCAGCAGCATACGCCAGGGGTACGAGCAGTACTTC. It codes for CASSIRQGYEQYF.

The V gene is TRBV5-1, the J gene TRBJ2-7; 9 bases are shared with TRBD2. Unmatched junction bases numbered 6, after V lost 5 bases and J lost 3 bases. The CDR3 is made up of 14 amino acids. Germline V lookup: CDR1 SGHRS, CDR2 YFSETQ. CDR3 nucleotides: TGCGCCAGCAGATACTCTAGCGGGGACTACGAGCAGTACTTC. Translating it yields CASRYSSGDYEQYF. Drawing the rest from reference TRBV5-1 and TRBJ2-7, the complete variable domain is KAGVTQTPRYLIKTRGQQVTLSCSPISGHRSVSWYQQTPGQGLQFLFEYFSETQRNKGNFPGRFSGRQFSNSRSEMNVSTLELGDSALYLCASRYSSGDYEQYFGPGTRLTVT.

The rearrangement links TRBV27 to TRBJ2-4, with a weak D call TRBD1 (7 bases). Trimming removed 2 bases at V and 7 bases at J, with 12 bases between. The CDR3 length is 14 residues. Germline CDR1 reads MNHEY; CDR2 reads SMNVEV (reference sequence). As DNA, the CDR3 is TGTGCCAGCAGTTTAGGAGGGGGCTTGAACATTCAGTACTTC. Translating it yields CASSLGGGLNIQYF.

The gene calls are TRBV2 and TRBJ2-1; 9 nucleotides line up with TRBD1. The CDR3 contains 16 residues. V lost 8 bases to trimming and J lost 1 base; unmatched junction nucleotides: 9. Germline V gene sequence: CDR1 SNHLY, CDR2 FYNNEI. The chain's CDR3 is CASRRDRALSYNEQFF. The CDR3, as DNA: TGTGCCAGCCGCCGGGACAGGGCGTTATCCTACAATGAGCAGTTCTTC.

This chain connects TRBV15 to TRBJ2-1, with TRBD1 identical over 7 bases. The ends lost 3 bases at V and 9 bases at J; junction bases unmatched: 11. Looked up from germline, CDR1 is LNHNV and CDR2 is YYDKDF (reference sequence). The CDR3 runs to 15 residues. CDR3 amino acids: CATSSSWTSGGEQFF. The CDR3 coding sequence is TGTGCCACCAGCAGCAGCTGGACCTCAGGGGGTGAGCAGTTCTTC.